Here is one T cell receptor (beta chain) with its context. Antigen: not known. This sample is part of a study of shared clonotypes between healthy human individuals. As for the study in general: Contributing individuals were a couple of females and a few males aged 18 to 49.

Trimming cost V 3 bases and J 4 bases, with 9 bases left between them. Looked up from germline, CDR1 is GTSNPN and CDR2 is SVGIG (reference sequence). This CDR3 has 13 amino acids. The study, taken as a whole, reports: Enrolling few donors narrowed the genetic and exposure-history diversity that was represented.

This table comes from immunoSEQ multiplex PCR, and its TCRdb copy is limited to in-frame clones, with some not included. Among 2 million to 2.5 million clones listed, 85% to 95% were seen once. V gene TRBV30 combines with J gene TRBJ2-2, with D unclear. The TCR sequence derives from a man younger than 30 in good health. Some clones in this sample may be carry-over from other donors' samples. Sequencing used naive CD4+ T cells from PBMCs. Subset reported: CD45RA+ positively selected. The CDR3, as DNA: TGTGCCTGGAGCCTGCCCGGCACCGGGGAGCTGTTTTTT. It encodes CAWSLPGTGELFF.